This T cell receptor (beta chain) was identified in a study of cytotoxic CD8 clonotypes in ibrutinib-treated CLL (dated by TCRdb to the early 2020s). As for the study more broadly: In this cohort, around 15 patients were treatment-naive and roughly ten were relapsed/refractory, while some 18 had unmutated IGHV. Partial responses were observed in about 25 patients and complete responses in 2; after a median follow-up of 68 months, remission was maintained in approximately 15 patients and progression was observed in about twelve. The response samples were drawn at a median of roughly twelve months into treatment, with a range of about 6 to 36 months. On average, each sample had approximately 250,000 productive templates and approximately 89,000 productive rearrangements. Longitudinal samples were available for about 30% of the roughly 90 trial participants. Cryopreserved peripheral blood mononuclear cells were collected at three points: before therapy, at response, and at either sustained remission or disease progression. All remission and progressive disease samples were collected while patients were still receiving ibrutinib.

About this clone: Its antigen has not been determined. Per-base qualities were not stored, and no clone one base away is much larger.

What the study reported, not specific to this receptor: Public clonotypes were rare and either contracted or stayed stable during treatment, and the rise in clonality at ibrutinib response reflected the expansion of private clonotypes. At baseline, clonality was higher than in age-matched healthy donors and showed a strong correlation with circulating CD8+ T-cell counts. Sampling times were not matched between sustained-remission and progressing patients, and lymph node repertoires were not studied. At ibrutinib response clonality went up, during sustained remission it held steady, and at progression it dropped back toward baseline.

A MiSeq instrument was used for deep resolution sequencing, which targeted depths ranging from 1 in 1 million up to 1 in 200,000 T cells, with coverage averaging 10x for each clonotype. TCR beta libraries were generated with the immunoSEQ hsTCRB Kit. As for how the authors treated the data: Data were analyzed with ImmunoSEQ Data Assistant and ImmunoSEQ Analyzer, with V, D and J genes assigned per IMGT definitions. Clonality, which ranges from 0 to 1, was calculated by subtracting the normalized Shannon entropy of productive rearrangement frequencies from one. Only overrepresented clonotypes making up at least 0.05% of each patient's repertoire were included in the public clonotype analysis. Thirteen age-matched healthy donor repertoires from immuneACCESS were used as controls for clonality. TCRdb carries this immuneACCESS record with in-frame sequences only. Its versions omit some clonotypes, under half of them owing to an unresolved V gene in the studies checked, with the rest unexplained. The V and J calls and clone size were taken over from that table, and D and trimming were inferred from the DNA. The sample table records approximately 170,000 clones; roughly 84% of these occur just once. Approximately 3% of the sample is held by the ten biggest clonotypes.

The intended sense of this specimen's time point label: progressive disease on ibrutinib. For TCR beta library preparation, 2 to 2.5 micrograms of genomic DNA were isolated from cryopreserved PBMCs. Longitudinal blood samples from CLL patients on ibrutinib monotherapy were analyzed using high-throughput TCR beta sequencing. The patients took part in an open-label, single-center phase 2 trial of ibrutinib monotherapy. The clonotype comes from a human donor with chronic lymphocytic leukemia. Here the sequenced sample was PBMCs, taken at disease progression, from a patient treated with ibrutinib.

The CDR3 region has the sequence CASSLGTTSETQYF. DNA sequence: TGTGCCAGCAGCTTAGGCACTACTTCAGAGACCCAGTACTTC. Recombination linked TRBV11-2 to TRBJ2-5, with no D gene named confidently. For CDR1 and CDR2, the germline V gene lists SGHAT and FQNNGV. There are 14 amino acids in the CDR3, from cysteine to phenylalanine inclusive. Only the CDR3 portion is preserved as DNA: 42 bases, with reading frame beginning at the first base. V is cut by 1 base and J by 4 bases, and the space between the germline ends is 10 bases. Supplemented by the reference TRBV11-2 and TRBJ2-5 proteins around the CDR3, the complete variable domain is EAGVAQSPRYKIIEKRQSVAFWCNPISGHATLYWYQQILGQGPKLLIQFQNNGVVDDSQLPKDRFSAERLKGVDSTLKIQPAKLEDSAVYLCASSLGTTSETQYFGPGTRLLVL.